The clone carrying this T cell receptor beta chain has more than one count but fewer than ten. V lost 6 bases and J lost 0; bases outside the gene matches: 8. The length of the CDR3 is 16 residues. Germline V lookup: CDR1 MDHEN, CDR2 SYDVKM. TCRdb reanalysed the RT-PCR reads using MiXCR and keeps one entry per CDR3 protein. The table has over 400,000 distinct CDR3 sequences, about an eighth seen once. This specimen comes from a study of response to subunit inactivated influenza vaccine. The rearrangement joins TRBV28 to TRBJ2-1, with TRBD2 matching 7 bases. The sample in question was PBMCs from blood, obtained 35 to 45 days after vaccination. The source of this sequence is a man between 45 and 60 years old who received an inactivated influenza vaccine. As DNA, the CDR3 is TGTGCCAGCAGACTACTTCGGGACTACTCCTACAATGAGCAGTTCTTC. Its translation is CASRLLRDYSYNEQFF.